This passage covers 20 T cell receptor beta chains from one sample sequenced in a study of blood T cell repertoires in COVID-19. Sequenced by immunoSEQ multiplex PCR; TCRdb stores in-frame clones only, minus some. Of just over 90,000 clones detected, approximately 87% appear once; the ten largest clones hold around 1.5%. The sequenced material came from peripheral blood. All receptors derive from a human donor with active COVID-19. The donor label of this sample is uncertain.

This clone was recorded a few times. The V call is TRBV10-3, the J call TRBJ2-5, with D perhaps TRBD1 (6 bases). The germline V gene has CDR1 ENHRY and CDR2 SYGVKD. Trimming removed 0 bases at V and 4 bases at J, with 15 bases between. The CDR3 totals 16 residues. In DNA form, the CDR3 reads TGTGCCATCAGTGAGTCCTTACAGGGATTGAGAGAGACCCAGTACTTC. Protein product: CAISESLQGLRETQYF.

The chain links TRBV4-2 to TRBJ2-5; weak D call: TRBD2 (6 bases). V lost 4 bases to trimming and J lost 2 bases, with 11 bases between them. This CDR3 contains 14 residues. Germline CDR1 is LGHNA and CDR2 is YNFKEQ. The DNA of the CDR3 is TGTGCCAGCAGCCCTGCCGGGAGACAAGAGACCCAGTACTTC. Its protein product is CASSPAGRQETQYF.

The chain links TRBV5-6 to TRBJ2-2, with TRBD2 matching 13 bases. V lost 1 base and J lost 2; bases outside the gene matches: 8. Germline V gives CDR1 SGHDT, CDR2 YYEEEE. This CDR3 region has 19 residues. In DNA, the CDR3 is TGTGCCAGCAGCTTGCTGGGCCGACTAGCGGGGGGTAACACCGGGGAGCTGTTTTTT. Translation: CASSLLGRLAGGNTGELFF.

This chain joins TRBV6-2 or TRBV6-3 and TRBJ1-1; the D is unclear. The V and J ends lost 2 bases and 5 bases respectively, with 6 bases between them. The CDR3 consists of 12 residues. Germline V CDR1 and CDR2: MNHEY, SVGEGT. The CDR3 protein is CASSYVRTEAFF. Here the CDR3 DNA reads TGTGCCAGCAGTTACGTGAGGACTGAAGCTTTCTTT.

This chain joins TRBV19 and TRBJ2-7, with 8 positions matching TRBD2. The CDR3 is 12 residues long. V lost 3 bases, J lost 6 bases, and 1 base stayed unmatched. The V gene's germline CDR1 is LNHDA and CDR2 SQIVND (reference sequence). Here the CDR3 DNA reads TGTGCCAGTAGTATCAGCGGGGGCGAGCAGTACTTC. Translation gives CASSISGGEQYF.

This clone appeared a few times. The V and J genes are TRBV10-1 and TRBJ2-1; 7 positions agree with TRBD1. CDR3 length: 12 residues. Germline lookup yields CDR1 WNHNN and CDR2 SYGVQD (reference sequence). After removal of 3 bases from V and 10 bases from J, the junction contained 3 bases not matched to a gene. CDR3 in amino acids: CASSDTQGEQFF. CDR3 DNA: TGCGCCAGCAGTGACACACAGGGGGAGCAGTTCTTC.

The chain employs TRBV18 and TRBJ1-1; possible D gene TRBD1, 5 bases. Germline lookup yields CDR1 KGHSH and CDR2 LQKENI. V lost 2 bases to trimming and J lost 1 base, with 11 bases between them. The CDR3 runs 15 residues. The CDR3 region is CASSPSDTANTEAFF. CDR3 DNA sequence: TGTGCCAGCTCACCATCGGACACCGCGAACACTGAAGCTTTCTTT.

CDR3 sequence reads: CASRTGGLSPDTQYF. The CDR3 coding sequence is TGCGCCAGCAGGACAGGGGGCTTAAGTCCAGATACGCAGTATTTT. V gene TRBV5-1 combines with J gene TRBJ2-3, with 10 bases identical to TRBD1. The CDR3 covers 15 residues. Trimming cost V 5 bases and J 4 bases; bases outside gene matches: 7. Germline CDR1 SGHRS, CDR2 YFSETQ.

This rearrangement joins TRBV6-2 or TRBV6-3 to TRBJ2-2; 7 bases match TRBD1. The CDR3 is 15 residues long. Germline assignment: CDR1 MNHEY and CDR2 SVGEGT. Losses at the gene ends were 3 bases for V and 6 bases for J; bases not matched to a gene: 7. CDR3: CASSYRVGGSGELFF. In nucleotides, the CDR3 is TGTGCCAGCAGTTATAGGGTAGGGGGCTCCGGGGAGCTGTTTTTT.

The J gene is TRBJ2-1, the V gene TRBV4-3; 10 bases line up with TRBD2. The V segment lost 1 base and the J segment 2 bases; nucleotides outside the gene matches: 5. Germline CDR1 and CDR2: LGHNA and YSLEER. This CDR3 has 17 residues. CDR3 residues: CASSQAIAGGPYNEQFF. The CDR3, as DNA: TGCGCCAGCAGCCAAGCCATAGCGGGGGGCCCCTACAATGAGCAGTTCTTC.

The chain couples TRBV6-2 or TRBV6-3 to TRBJ1-5, with D tentatively TRBD1 (5 bases). The V and J ends lost 2 bases and 3 bases respectively, with 14 bases between them. The CDR3 is 16 amino acids. The V gene's germline CDR1 is MNHEY and CDR2 SVGEGT. The CDR3 here is CASSYLAGILNQPQHF. Written as DNA, the CDR3 is TGTGCCAGCAGTTACCTGGCAGGGATCCTCAATCAGCCCCAGCATTTT.

The chain joins TRBV12-5 to TRBJ1-6; D perhaps matches TRBD1 (5 bases). This CDR3 has 17 residues. Germline assignment: CDR1 LGHNT and CDR2 FRNRAP. V was clipped by 3 bases and J by 6 bases, with 18 bases between them. CDR3: CASGFTDGHEINSPLHF. DNA of the CDR3: TGTGCTAGTGGTTTTACGGACGGACACGAGATTAATTCACCCCTCCACTTT. Filled out from reference TRBV12-5 and TRBJ1-6, the complete variable domain reads DARVTQTPRHKVTEMGQEVTMRCQPILGHNTVFWYRQTMMQGLELLAYFRNRAPLDDSGMPKDRFSAEMPDATLATLKIQPSEPRDSAVYFCASGFTDGHEINSPLHFGNGTRLTVT.

This chain links TRBV12-5 with TRBJ1-1; 9 bases align to TRBD1. The junction had 0 bases not matched to a gene; V was cut back by 1 base and J by 0 bases. Germline-derived CDR1 and CDR2 are LGHNT and FRNRAP. The CDR3 covers 15 residues. CDR3 DNA sequence: TGTGCTAGTGGTTTGGGACAGGGGGTGAACACTGAAGCTTTCTTT. Protein: CASGLGQGVNTEAFF. The complete variable domain, with remaining parts taken from reference TRBV12-5 and TRBJ1-1, reads DARVTQTPRHKVTEMGQEVTMRCQPILGHNTVFWYRQTMMQGLELLAYFRNRAPLDDSGMPKDRFSAEMPDATLATLKIQPSEPRDSAVYFCASGLGQGVNTEAFFGQGTRLTVV.

The rearrangement links TRBV4-3 to TRBJ1-1, with a possible D match to TRBD1 (5 bases). V was trimmed by 0 bases and J by 4 bases, leaving 12 bases between them. Germline CDR1 is LGHNA and CDR2 is YSLEER. The CDR3 runs to 15 residues. As DNA, the CDR3 is TGCGCCAGCAGCCAAGACACAGGTAGGCCCACTGAAGCTTTCTTT. It yields the protein CASSQDTGRPTEAFF.

This sequence joins TRBV19 and TRBJ1-2; no reliable D call. V lost 0 bases, J lost 4 bases, and 9 bases lay in between. CDR3 size: 14 residues. CDR1 and CDR2 (germline): LNHDA, SQIVND (reference sequence). The CDR3 is CASSIERLSYGYTF. CDR3 bases: TGTGCCAGTAGTATAGAGCGGCTAAGCTATGGCTACACCTTC.

The rearrangement joins TRBV7-8 to TRBJ1-1; 7 positions match TRBD1. Unmatched junction bases numbered 7, after V lost 5 bases and J lost 1 base. This CDR3 is built from 15 residues. From germline, CDR1 is SGHVS and CDR2 FQNEAQ. The CDR3 DNA reads TGTGCCAGCAGCCCCCATGACAGGGCGAACACTGAAGCTTTCTTT. Translation gives CASSPHDRANTEAFF.

The V gene is TRBV6-5, the J gene TRBJ2-1; 7 bases line up with TRBD2. Germline V gene sequence: CDR1 MNHEY, CDR2 SVGAGI. The V gene end was trimmed by 8 bases and the J gene end by 0 bases; junction bases not matched to a gene: 7. CDR3 length: 15 amino acids. The CDR3 DNA is TGTGCCAGCTCCATACGCGGGGGCTCCTACAATGAGCAGTTCTTC. This translates into CASSIRGGSYNEQFF.

V gene TRBV7-8 combines with J gene TRBJ2-7; 9 bases align to TRBD2. CDR1 is SGHVS and CDR2 is FQNEAQ in the germline V gene. V shed 2 bases and J 4 bases; nucleotides not matched to a gene: 3. This CDR3 has 14 amino acids. The CDR3 loop is CASSLWGLAYEQYF. DNA for the CDR3: TGTGCCAGCAGCTTATGGGGACTAGCTTACGAGCAGTACTTC.

The rearrangement links TRBV3-1 (or the pseudogene TRBV3-2) to TRBJ1-1, with 10 nucleotides matching TRBD1. Germline trimming cut 3 bases from V and 6 bases from J; bases unmatched to any gene: 7. The CDR3 contains 15 residues. CDR1 and CDR2 from the germline V gene are LGHDT and YNNKEL (reference sequence). The CDR3 sequence: CASSHSGTGVAEAFF. In DNA form, the CDR3 reads TGTGCCAGCAGCCATTCCGGGACAGGGGTCGCTGAAGCTTTCTTT.

The chain is built from TRBV5-1 and TRBJ1-1, with D possibly being TRBD1 (6 bases). Germline values: CDR1 SGHRS, CDR2 YFSETQ. The V end lost 0 bases, the J end lost 6 bases, and 9 bases lay between the germline ends. The CDR3 sequence is 13 residues long. The CDR3 nucleotides read TGCGCCAGCAGCTTGGGACAGGCCGCTGAAGCTTTCTTT. Amino acids: CASSLGQAAEAFF.